These 24 T cell receptor beta chains were sequenced from one sample in a study of molecular identifiers for immune sequencing clone quantification (dated by TCRdb to between 2017 and 2018). The library relied on PCR. The run used a NextSeq 500. TCRdb ran its own pipeline on the public reads, namely fastp trimming at Q25 and MiXCR clone calling, and kept in-frame beta chains. Rows merge per CDR3 protein into single entries with the most common DNA and genes. This sample has about 330,000 distinct CDR3 sequences in its table, and roughly 24% of those were observed once. Of the sample, roughly 0.7% falls within the top ten clones. Material: naive CD8+ T cells from blood, with Jurkat cell RNA spiked in. This sample's cell subset or site label indicates: FACS-sorted CD8+CD4-CCR7+CD45RA+ naive T cells. The receptor source for this set is a human donor in good health. Some libraries in this study had Jurkat cell RNA spiked in.

V and J are TRBV20-1 and TRBJ2-5, with 10 nucleotides matching TRBD2. J gave up 5 bases and V 0 bases, and 9 bases lay outside the gene matches. CDR3 length: 16 amino acids. CDR1 is DFQATT, CDR2 SNEGSKA, per germline (reference sequence). This CDR3 is CSARENSGGTWETQYF. The CDR3 region has the DNA TGCAGTGCTAGAGAAAATAGCGGGGGGACATGGGAGACCCAGTACTTC.

This clonotype was counted many times. A junction boundary mismatches the germline segment, possibly from a read error. The CDR3 sequence is CSVEGTRPTGELFF. The DNA for the CDR3 is TGCAGCGTGGAAGGAACGAGACCCACCGGGGAGCTGTTTTTT. The rearrangement links TRBV29-1 to TRBJ2-2; D not certain. Per germline, CDR1 SQVTM and CDR2 ANQGSEA. This CDR3 is built from 14 residues.

This clonotype was seen just once. A read error may explain this, as a much larger clone is one base away. The chain links TRBV6-5 to TRBJ2-7, with 7 positions matching TRBD1. The CDR3 totals 14 residues. The V and J ends lost 11 bases and 8 bases, in that order; junction bases with no gene match: 18. Germline V gene data show CDR1 as MNHEY and CDR2 as SVGAGI. CDR3: CAARKAGGIDKQYF. The CDR3 region has the DNA TGTGCCGCCCGAAAGGCAGGGGGAATCGACAAGCAGTACTTC.

This clonotype was seen ten or more times. The chain employs TRBV29-1 and TRBJ1-1, with D uncertain. This CDR3 spans 11 amino acids. V lost 1 base and J 9 bases, leaving 9 bases between the germline ends. Germline CDR1 SQVTM, CDR2 ANQGSEA. Written as DNA, the CDR3 is TGCAGCGTTGAAGGTGAAGGTAAAGCTTTCTTT. This gives the protein CSVEGEGKAFF.

The chain combines TRBV7-3 with TRBJ2-5; 8 nucleotides align to TRBD2. V lost 1 base, J lost 4 bases, and 8 bases stayed unmatched. This CDR3 contains 16 residues. CDR1 and CDR2 from the germline V gene are SGHTA and FQGTGA. This CDR3 reads CASSLIPSGSRETQYF. CDR3 in DNA: TGTGCCAGCAGCTTAATCCCCAGCGGGAGTCGAGAGACCCAGTACTTC.

This clonotype has a count of ten or more. The chain combines TRBV20-1 with TRBJ2-7; TRBD1 agrees at 7 bases. Germline CDR1 reads DFQATT; CDR2 reads SNEGSKA (reference sequence). There are 16 residues in the CDR3. J gave up 2 bases and V 2 bases, and 12 bases lay outside the gene matches. Written as DNA, the CDR3 is TGCAGTGCTAGACCACGAGGGACAGCTCGACCCTACGAGCAGTACTTC. Translation gives CSARPRGTARPYEQYF.

The chain combines TRBV6-2 or TRBV6-3 with TRBJ2-1; D uncertain. This CDR3 has 12 residues. The germline V gene has CDR1 MNHEY and CDR2 SVGEGT. Trimming took off 0 bases at V and 9 bases at J, with 6 bases between the two ends. CDR3 region: CASSYSWVEQFF. The CDR3 bases are TGTGCCAGCAGTTACTCCTGGGTTGAGCAGTTCTTC.

This clonotype was detected many times. The rearrangement links TRBV7-2 to TRBJ2-5; 13 nucleotides agree with TRBD2. The V gene end was trimmed by 5 bases and the J gene end by 2 bases; junction bases not matched to a gene: 2. The CDR3 runs to 15 residues. The V gene's germline CDR1 is SGHTA and CDR2 FQGNSA. The chain's CDR3 is CASSMGLAGQETQYF. CDR3 DNA: TGTGCCAGCAGCATGGGACTAGCGGGGCAAGAGACCCAGTACTTC.

Note on this clonotype: Being one base from a much bigger clone, this may be a read error. The CDR3 region is CASSLSRDTLTYVQYF. The DNA of the CDR3 is TGTGCCAGCAGTTTATCCCGGGACACCTTAACCTACGTGCAGTACTTC. V usage is TRBV28 and J usage is TRBJ2-7, with a tentative D call TRBD1 (6 bases). The CDR3 has 16 residues. The germline V gene has CDR1 MDHEN and CDR2 SYDVKM.

This clonotype was found a few times. The chain links TRBV9 to TRBJ2-7, with 9 bases fitting TRBD2. The germline V gene encodes CDR1 SGDLS and CDR2 YYNGEE. CDR3 size: 16 residues. With 1 base clipped from V and 5 bases from J, the junction kept 10 bases outside the gene matches. The CDR3: CASSVFGLAGRNEQYF. CDR3 sequence (DNA): TGTGCCAGCAGCGTATTCGGTCTAGCGGGAAGGAACGAGCAGTACTTC.

This clonotype was seen only a few times. The chain couples TRBV6-6 to TRBJ2-7; D unclear. The germline V and J ends were trimmed by 5 bases and 2 bases, with 10 bases remaining between them. CDR1 is MNHNY and CDR2 is SVGAGI in the germline V gene (reference sequence). The CDR3 is made up of 13 amino acids. Written as DNA, the CDR3 is TGTGCCAGCAGTCTGACAATGGCCTACGAGCAGTACTTC. Amino acids: CASSLTMAYEQYF.

The chain is built from TRBV30 and TRBJ2-7; D is unresolved. The CDR3 loop spans 13 amino acids. Germline CDR1 GTSNPN, CDR2 SVGIG (reference sequence). V was shortened by 2 bases and J by 4 bases, with 12 bases between the two germline ends. The CDR3 spells CAWSSSSAYEQYF. The CDR3 DNA sequence: TGTGCCTGGAGTTCGTCTTCCGCGTACGAGCAGTACTTC.

The chain employs TRBV7-6 and TRBJ2-3, with D tentatively TRBD2 (6 bases). Germline CDR1 SGHVS, CDR2 FNYEAQ. The V gene lost 3 bases and the J gene lost 0 bases, with 10 bases spanning the gap. The CDR3 is 15 amino acids. CDR3 amino acids: CASSFSGRSTDTQYF. The CDR3 nucleotides read TGTGCCAGCAGCTTTAGCGGCCGGAGCACAGATACGCAGTATTTT.

The gene calls are TRBV19 and TRBJ2-7; 10 bases fit TRBD1. The CDR3 totals 15 residues. The germline CDR1 and CDR2 sequences are LNHDA and SQIVND (reference sequence). Unmatched junction bases numbered 5, after V lost 1 base and J lost 5 bases. The CDR3 loop is CASSIAGTGDHEQYF. The DNA for the CDR3 is TGTGCCAGTAGTATAGCCGGGACAGGGGACCACGAGCAGTACTTC.

This clonotype was seen many times. J is TRBJ2-7 and V is TRBV9; TRBD1 matches at 9 bases. CDR3 size: 16 residues. The V and J ends lost 3 bases and 3 bases, in that order; junction bases with no gene match: 10. The germline V gene encodes CDR1 SGDLS and CDR2 YYNGEE. The CDR3 spells CASSARPGTGFYEQYF. For the CDR3, the DNA is TGTGCCAGCAGCGCCCGACCCGGGACAGGGTTCTACGAGCAGTACTTC.

This clonotype was recorded at least ten times. The chain uses TRBV12-3 or TRBV12-4 and TRBJ1-1; D is unresolved. V lost 4 bases and J 1 base, leaving 7 bases between the germline ends. CDR3 length: 13 amino acids. In DNA form, the CDR3 reads TGTGCCAGCAGTTATGACGGGAACACTGAAGCTTTCTTT. Amino acids: CASSYDGNTEAFF.

This clonotype was seen a handful of times. This chain joins TRBV4-1 and TRBJ2-7; possibly TRBD1 for D (5 bases). The germline V and J ends were trimmed by 0 bases and 2 bases, with 8 bases remaining between them. The CDR3 is 14 residues long. Germline CDR1 reads MGHRA; CDR2 reads YSYEKL. The CDR3 is CASSQDDSTYEQYF. CDR3 nucleotide sequence: TGCGCCAGCAGCCAAGATGACAGCACCTACGAGCAGTACTTC.

This clonotype has at least ten counts. This chain connects TRBV28 to TRBJ2-7; possibly TRBD1 for D (6 bases). Germline V CDR1 and CDR2: MDHEN, SYDVKM. V was cut by 2 bases and J by 0 bases, with 11 bases left in between. CDR3 size: 15 residues. In DNA, the CDR3 is TGTGCCAGCAGTTTAAGGGGACACCTCTCCTACGAGCAGTACTTC. It yields the protein CASSLRGHLSYEQYF.

Notes on this clonotype: Just one base apart from a much larger clone, this may be a read error. The V gene is TRBV30, the J gene TRBJ2-7; 10 bases fit TRBD2. J gave up 5 bases and V 2 bases, and 9 bases lay outside the gene matches. This CDR3 region has 15 residues. The germline V gene has CDR1 GTSNPN and CDR2 SVGIG (reference sequence). The CDR3 DNA reads TGTGCCTGGAGTCCCGGGACTAGCGAGGCCCACGAGCAGTACTTC. The encoded protein is CAWSPGTSEAHEQYF.

J is TRBJ2-6 and V is TRBV10-3; possibly TRBD2 for D (7 bases). V shed 3 bases and J shed 2 bases, with 11 bases lying between them. The CDR3 has 16 amino acids. Germline V gives CDR1 ENHRY, CDR2 SYGVKD. This CDR3 is CAISDPGGAGANVLTF. The CDR3 DNA follows: TGTGCCATCAGTGACCCGGGGGGCGCTGGGGCCAACGTCCTGACTTTC.

The chain has TRBV7-8 and TRBJ1-5; D is undetermined. The V and J ends lost 4 bases and 5 bases respectively, with 9 bases between them. In germline, CDR1 is SGHVS, CDR2 FQNEAQ. This CDR3 is built from 13 residues. DNA of the CDR3: TGTGCCAGCAGCTCGGCAATCGATCAGCCCCAGCATTTT. Amino acid sequence: CASSSAIDQPQHF.

This clonotype was found a few times. This CDR3 is CASSYSRGDTGELFF. CDR3 sequence (DNA): TGTGCCAGCAGTTACTCGAGGGGGGACACCGGGGAGCTGTTTTTT. The rearrangement uses TRBV6-6 and TRBJ2-2; tentatively, D is TRBD1 or TRBD2 (6 bases each). With 0 bases removed from V and 3 bases from J, the gap between germline ends came to 8 bases. The CDR3 is made up of 15 amino acids. Germline CDR1 and CDR2: MNHNY and SVGAGI (reference sequence).

This clonotype was seen only a few times. The rearrangement links TRBV7-9 to TRBJ2-7; TRBD1 aligns across 7 bases. Germline CDR1 is SEHNR and CDR2 is FQNEAQ (reference sequence). The CDR3 covers 13 residues. After removal of 4 bases from V and 6 bases from J, the junction contained 6 bases not matched to a gene. The CDR3: CASSSPTGREQYF. DNA of the CDR3: TGTGCCAGCAGCTCCCCGACAGGGCGCGAGCAGTACTTC.

This clonotype was detected many times. This chain connects TRBV5-8 to TRBJ2-5, with D uncertain. V dropped 1 base and J dropped 5 bases, with 3 bases sitting between them. Germline V lookup: CDR1 SGHTS, CDR2 YDEGEE. The CDR3 has 11 residues. The CDR3 loop reads CASSLWETQYF. The DNA of the CDR3 is TGTGCCAGCAGCTTGTGGGAGACCCAGTACTTC.